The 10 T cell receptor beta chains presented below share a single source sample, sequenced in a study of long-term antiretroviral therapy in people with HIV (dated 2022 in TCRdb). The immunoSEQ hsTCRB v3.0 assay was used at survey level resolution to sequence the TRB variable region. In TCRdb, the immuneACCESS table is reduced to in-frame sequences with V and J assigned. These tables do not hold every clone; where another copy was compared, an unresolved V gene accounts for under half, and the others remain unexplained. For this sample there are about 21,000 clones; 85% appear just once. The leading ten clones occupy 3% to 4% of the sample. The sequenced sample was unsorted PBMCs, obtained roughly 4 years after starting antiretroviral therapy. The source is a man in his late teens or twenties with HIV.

Written as DNA, the CDR3 is TGTGCCAGTAGTAGCCGGGGGACAGGGGAGGTGAACACTGAAGCTTTCTTT. This sequence encodes CASSSRGTGEVNTEAFF. This chain links TRBV19 with TRBJ1-1, with TRBD1 matching 10 bases. Germline V gene data show CDR1 as LNHDA and CDR2 as SQIVND (reference sequence). This CDR3 contains 17 residues. J lost 0 bases, V lost 4 bases, and 8 bases had no gene match. The variable domain in full, completed from reference TRBV19 and TRBJ1-1, reads DGGITQSPKYLFRKEGQNVTLSCEQNLNHDAMYWYRQDPGQGLRLIYYSQIVNDFQKGDIAEGYSVSREKKESFPLTVTSAQKNPTAFYLCASSSRGTGEVNTEAFFGQGTRLTVV.

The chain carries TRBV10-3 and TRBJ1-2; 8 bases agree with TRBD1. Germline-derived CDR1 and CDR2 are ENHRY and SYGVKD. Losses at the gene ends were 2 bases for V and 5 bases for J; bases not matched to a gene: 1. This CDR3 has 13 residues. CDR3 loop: CAISEGQGYGYTF. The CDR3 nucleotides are TGTGCCATCAGTGAGGGACAGGGATATGGCTACACCTTC.

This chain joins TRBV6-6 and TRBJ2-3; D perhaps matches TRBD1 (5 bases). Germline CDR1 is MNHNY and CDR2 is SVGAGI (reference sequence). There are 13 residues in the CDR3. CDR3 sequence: CATRQGREDTQYF. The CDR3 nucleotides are TGTGCTACCCGGCAGGGAAGAGAAGATACGCAGTATTTT.

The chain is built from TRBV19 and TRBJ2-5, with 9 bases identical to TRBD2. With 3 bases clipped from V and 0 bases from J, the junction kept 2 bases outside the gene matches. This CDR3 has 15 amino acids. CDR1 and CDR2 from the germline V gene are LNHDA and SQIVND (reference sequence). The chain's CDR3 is CASSISGGYQETQYF. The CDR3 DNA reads TGTGCCAGTAGTATTAGCGGGGGATACCAAGAGACCCAGTACTTC.

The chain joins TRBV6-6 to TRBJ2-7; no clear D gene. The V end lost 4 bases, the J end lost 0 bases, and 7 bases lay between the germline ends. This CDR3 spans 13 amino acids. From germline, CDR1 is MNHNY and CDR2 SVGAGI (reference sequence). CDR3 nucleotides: TGTGCCAGCAGTTGGCACAGCTCCTACGAGCAGTACTTC. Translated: CASSWHSSYEQYF.

The CDR3 loop reads CSVDSWVQDAEAFF. CDR3 in DNA: TGCAGCGTTGATAGTTGGGTCCAGGACGCTGAAGCTTTCTTT. This rearrangement joins TRBV29-1 to TRBJ1-1; D ambiguous. Per the germline V gene, CDR1 is SQVTM and CDR2 is ANQGSEA. With 3 bases removed from V and 6 bases from J, the gap between germline ends came to 17 bases. The CDR3 runs to 14 residues.

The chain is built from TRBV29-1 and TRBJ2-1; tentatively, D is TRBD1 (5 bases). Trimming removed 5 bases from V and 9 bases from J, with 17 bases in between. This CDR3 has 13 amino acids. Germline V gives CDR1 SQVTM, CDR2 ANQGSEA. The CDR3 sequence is CSVPDQGFGEQFF. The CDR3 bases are TGCAGCGTTCCCGACCAGGGTTTTGGTGAGCAGTTCTTC.

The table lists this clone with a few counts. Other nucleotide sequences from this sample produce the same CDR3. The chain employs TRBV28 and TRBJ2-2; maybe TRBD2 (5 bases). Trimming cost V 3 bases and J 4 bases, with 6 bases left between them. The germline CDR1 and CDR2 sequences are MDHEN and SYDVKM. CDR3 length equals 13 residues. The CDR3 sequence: CASSFRGTGELFF. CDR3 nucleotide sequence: TGTGCCAGCAGTTTCCGGGGCACCGGGGAGCTGTTTTTT.

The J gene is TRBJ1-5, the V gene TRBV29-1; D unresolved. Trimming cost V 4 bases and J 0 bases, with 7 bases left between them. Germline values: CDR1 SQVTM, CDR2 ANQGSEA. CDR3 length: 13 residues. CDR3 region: CSVAGNSNQPQHF. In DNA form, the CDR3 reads TGCAGCGTTGCGGGTAATAGCAATCAGCCCCAGCATTTT.

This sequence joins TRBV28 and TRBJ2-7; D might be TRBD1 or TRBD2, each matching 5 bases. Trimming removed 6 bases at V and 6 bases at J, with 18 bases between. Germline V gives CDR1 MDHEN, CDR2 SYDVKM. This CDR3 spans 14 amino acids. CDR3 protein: CASRPRDPTGEQYV. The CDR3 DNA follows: TGTGCCAGCAGGCCCCGGGACCCTACAGGCGAGCAGTACGTC.